These T cell receptor beta chains were read from a single sample in a study of blood T cell repertoires in COVID-19. Assay: immunoSEQ multiplex PCR; the TCRdb copy retains only in-frame clones and omits some. The sample records about 220,000 clones, about 79% being singletons. The sample was PBMCs or T cells enriched from blood (not recorded which). The receptors derive from a woman aged 40 to 50 with acute COVID-19. Each CDR3 is given with its conserved first and last residue. Fields, in order: V gene, clone size, J gene, CDR3 protein. Clone size is shown for a subset of rows, as once, few, many or a class of expanded clone.

TRBV11-2,few,TRBJ2-7,CASSSGTSGRVVYEQYF
TRBV5-1,-,TRBJ1-2,CASSLLSTGGGYTF
TRBV5-4,-,TRBJ1-2,CASSLGGDRYGYTF
TRBV6-6,-,TRBJ1-3,CASSRDSLSGNTIYF
TRBV15,-,TRBJ2-1,CATSRDSGGFNEQFF
TRBV13,-,TRBJ2-3,CASSLGQGGTDTQYF
TRBV12-3/TRBV12-4,-,TRBJ2-2,CASSLMESGELFF
TRBV28,-,TRBJ1-6,CASIYAGRESPLHF
TRBV6-4,-,TRBJ2-5,CASSGLAAQETQYF
TRBV7-2,few,TRBJ2-7,CASSFLAGGRYEQYF
TRBV12-3/TRBV12-4,-,TRBJ1-2,CASSSIANYGYTF
TRBV28,-,TRBJ2-2,CASSSQSGSTGELFF
TRBV15,-,TRBJ2-1,CATSREFTGEASDEQFF
TRBV29-1,-,TRBJ2-7,CSVDRGSGYEQYF
TRBV12-5,once,TRBJ1-2,CASGLGQGSLYGYTF
TRBV5-1,-,TRBJ1-6,CASSPGQSYSPLHF
TRBV28,-,TRBJ1-5,CASSLNGLNQPQHF
TRBV5-8,-,TRBJ1-6,CASSLRGTGGSPLHF
TRBV7-7,-,TRBJ2-1,CASSPRSGGNEQFF
TRBV11-2,-,TRBJ2-7,CASSFRDIRYEQYF
TRBV12-5,once,TRBJ2-1,CASGLAGGYNEQFF
TRBV13,-,TRBJ2-7,CASSLAGYEQYF